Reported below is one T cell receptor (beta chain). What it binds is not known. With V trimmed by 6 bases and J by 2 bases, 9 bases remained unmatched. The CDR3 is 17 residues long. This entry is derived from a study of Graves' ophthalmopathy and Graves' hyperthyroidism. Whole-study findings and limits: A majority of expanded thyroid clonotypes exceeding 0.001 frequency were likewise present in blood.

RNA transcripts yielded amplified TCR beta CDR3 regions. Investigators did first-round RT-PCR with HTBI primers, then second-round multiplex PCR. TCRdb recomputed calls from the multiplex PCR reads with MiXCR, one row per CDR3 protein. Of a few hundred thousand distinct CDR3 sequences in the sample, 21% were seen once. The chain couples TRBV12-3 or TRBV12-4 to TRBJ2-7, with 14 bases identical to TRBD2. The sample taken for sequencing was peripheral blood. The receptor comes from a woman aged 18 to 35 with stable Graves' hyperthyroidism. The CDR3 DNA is TGTGCCAGCAGAACCGGGACTAGCGGGAGAGCCCCCTACGAGCAGTACTTC. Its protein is CASRTGTSGRAPYEQYF.